Sequencing of this T cell receptor beta chain was carried out in a study of blood T cell repertoires in COVID-19. Study information: Sources were T cells, B-cell-depleted T cells, or PBMCs; the material itself was cDNA or gDNA.

The data were produced by immunoSEQ multiplex PCR, yet TCRdb's version contains in-frame clones alone and is incomplete. Among almost 400,000 clones listed, nearly 90% were seen once. Clinical history as reported by participants underpinned cohort assignment. Germline CDR1 SGHAT, CDR2 FQNNGV. This CDR3 contains 16 residues. V gave up 4 bases and J gave up 1 base, with 16 bases separating them. Material: PBMCs or T cells enriched from blood (not recorded which). The chain recombines TRBV11-2 with TRBJ2-5; tentative D call: TRBD1 (5 bases). The source of this sequence is a woman in her twenties or thirties who had recovered from COVID-19. The CDR3 protein is CASSYRIRGRQETQYF. The CDR3 DNA sequence: TGTGCCAGCAGCTATCGAATAAGGGGCCGCCAAGAGACCCAGTACTTC.